This record looks at one T cell receptor (beta chain) sequence and its context. Under the authors' procedure: From reference gene primer amplification, estimates of nucleated cell counts were derived. TCRdb keeps only in-frame clones here, not all; method: immunoSEQ multiplex PCR. The DNA was the basis for D and trimming; V, J and clone size are from that table. The sample yields about 280,000 clones, roughly 86% seen once. These data come from a study of blood T cell repertoires in COVID-19. About the research overall: COVID-19 samples from acute and convalescent phases originated in the United States, Italy and Spain. T cells, B-cell-depleted T cells, or PBMCs provided the cDNA or gDNA that served as material.

Seattle patients were enrolled while actively infected and followed longitudinally. The CDR3 spans 14 residues. The germline V and J ends were trimmed by 5 bases and 0 bases, with 11 bases remaining between them. Germline values: CDR1 LNHDA, CDR2 SQIVND (reference sequence). Sequenced input: peripheral blood. The receptor was derived from a woman aged 25 to 39 with COVID-19, enrolled during active disease. This chain uses TRBV19 with TRBJ2-7, with no clear D. CDR3 sequence reads: CASSVLGNSYEQYF. The CDR3 DNA is TGTGCCAGTAGTGTCCTAGGAAACTCCTACGAGCAGTACTTC.